The 23 T cell receptor beta chains in this list originate from one sample, sequenced in a study of tumor-infiltrating lymphocytes in primary liver carcinoma. Total RNA (approximately 500 ng) served as template for TCR beta cDNA synthesis primed by a constant-region primer. Libraries for TCR beta were built through three nested multiplex PCR rounds, which together made up a slightly modified ARM-PCR procedure. The opening two PCR rounds, 10 cycles each, paired TRBV1-TRBV30 forward primers with a C-beta reverse primer. From the multiplex PCR reads, TCRdb called clonotypes with MiXCR, one entry per CDR3 protein. The sample includes about 350,000 distinct CDR3 sequences, less than 75% seen only once; the top ten take about 6.3%. Blood RNA came from unsorted whole blood; germline DNA was also extracted. The sample was peripheral blood. These receptors came from a man between 40 and 49 years old with primary liver carcinoma and hepatitis B virus infection.

The chain carries TRBV20-1 and TRBJ1-1; no reliable D call. V gave up 1 base and J gave up 4 bases, with 10 bases separating them. Germline V CDR1 and CDR2: DFQATT, SNEGSKA (reference sequence). The CDR3 sequence is 13 residues long. The CDR3 loop is CSARGDTGTEAFF. DNA of the CDR3: TGCAGTGCTAGAGGAGACACCGGCACTGAAGCTTTCTTT.

In regard to this clonotype: One end of the junction fails to match germline, which may point to a read error. The CDR3 bases are TGTGCCAGCAGCCCGGGGGGCCAGGGTCGAACTGAAGCTATCTTT. It specifies CASSPGGQGRTEAIF. This sequence joins TRBV7-8 and TRBJ1-1, with D perhaps TRBD1 (6 bases). The germline V gene encodes CDR1 SGHVS and CDR2 FQNEAQ. CDR3 length: 15 residues.

The V and J genes are TRBV6-5 and TRBJ1-6; D remains unclear. Trimming cost V 10 bases and J 12 bases, with 28 bases left between them. Germline V CDR1 and CDR2: MNHEY, SVGAGI. The CDR3 runs to 16 residues. CDR3 in amino acids: CAISSPREGKGRPLHF. The CDR3 nucleotides are TGTGCCATCAGCAGCCCTCGTGAAGGGAAGGGCAGACCCCTCCACTTT.

For this clonotype: No conserved phenylalanine or tryptophan ends this CDR3, so it is likely a read error. The chain couples TRBV12-3 or TRBV12-4 to TRBJ1-1, with D possibly TRBD1 on 5 matching bases. V was cut by 4 bases and J by 2 bases, with 11 bases left in between. The CDR3 has 14 amino acids. CDR3 nucleotide sequence: TGTGCCAGCAGTTCCTCAGGGACCAACACTGAAGCTTTCATC. It yields the protein CASSSSGTNTEAFI.

This clonotype was found many times. The chain is built from TRBV12-3 or TRBV12-4 and TRBJ2-7; 8 bases match TRBD1. This CDR3 region has 15 residues. V lost 5 bases to trimming and J lost 4 bases; unmatched junction nucleotides: 10. For the CDR3, the DNA is TGTGCCAGCAGTCCTCCCGGGACAGGCCCTTACGAGCAGTACTTC. Residues: CASSPPGTGPYEQYF.

This rearrangement joins TRBV10-2 to TRBJ2-1, with unresolved D. CDR1 is WSHSY, CDR2 SAAADI, per germline. The length of the CDR3 is 13 residues. V was clipped by 8 bases and J by 7 bases, with 15 bases between them. The CDR3 coding sequence is TGCGCCAGCCGTGCGTCCAAGGATAATGAGCAGTTCTTC. Translation: CASRASKDNEQFF.

This sequence joins TRBV29-1 and TRBJ1-1, with no clear D. CDR3 length: 15 residues. Germline V gives CDR1 SQVTM, CDR2 ANQGSEA. V was cut by 3 bases and J by 0 bases, with 14 bases left in between. CDR3 DNA sequence: TGCAGCGTTGATGCGGGGTGGGGAATGAACACTGAAGCTTTCTTT. Translated, it gives CSVDAGWGMNTEAFF.

This clonotype was seen more than once but under ten times. This clone may be a read error of a much larger clone one base away. This chain connects TRBV6-1 to TRBJ1-3, with TRBD1 identical over 7 bases. This CDR3 is 13 amino acids long. Germline CDR1 MNHNS, CDR2 SASEGT. This CDR3 is CASCDRAGNAIYF. In DNA form, the CDR3 reads TGTGCCAGCTGCGACAGGGCTGGAAACGCCATATATTTT.

Ten or more counts support this clonotype. The V and J genes are TRBV29-1 and TRBJ2-1, with TRBD2 matching 8 bases. V dropped 7 bases and J dropped 8; count of bases not matched to a gene: 10. This CDR3 comprises 13 residues. In germline, CDR1 is SQVTM, CDR2 ANQGSEA. The CDR3 region has the DNA TGCAGCGCCCCCGGCGGGGGGAAGCATGAGCAGTTCTTC. Translation: CSAPGGGKHEQFF.

As to this clonotype: This may come from a read error, since a much larger clone is one base off. The chain employs TRBV12-3 or TRBV12-4 and TRBJ2-1; no reliable D call. This CDR3 has 14 amino acids. Trimming shortened V by 6 bases and J by 11 bases, and 20 bases separated the two germline ends. DNA for the CDR3: TGTGCCAGCAGCGCCACGGGTTTCAGTGCGAAGCAGTTCTTC. Its translation is CASSATGFSAKQFF.

In regard to this clonotype: A clone one base away is much larger, so this may be a read error. The genes are TRBV4-2 and TRBJ2-7; no clear D gene. From germline, CDR1 is LGHNA and CDR2 YNFKEQ. Trimming stripped 1 base from V and 2 bases from J, with 9 bases between. The CDR3 is 14 amino acids. CDR3 nucleotides: TGTGCCAGCAGCCAAGCCATACCCCCCTACGAGCAGTACTTC. Its translation is CASSQAIPPYEQYF.

This clonotype has more than one count but fewer than ten. The V call is TRBV14, the J call TRBJ2-3; 10 bases fit TRBD2. This CDR3 spans 17 amino acids. Trimming at V came to 1 base and at J to 4 bases, leaving 8 bases not matched to a gene. CDR1 SGHDN and CDR2 FVKESK come from the germline V gene. The CDR3 DNA reads TGTGCCAGCAGCCAAGGAAGGGCTAGCGGGAGTTCAGATACGCAGTATTTT. Its translation is CASSQGRASGSSDTQYF. The entire variable domain, with the rest obtained from reference TRBV14 and TRBJ2-3, is as follows: EAGVTQFPSHSVIEKGQTVTLRCDPISGHDNLYWYRRVMGKEIKFLLHFVKESKQDESGMPNNRFLAERTGGTYSTLKVQPAELEDSGVYFCASSQGRASGSSDTQYFGPGTRLTVL.

This chain uses TRBV5-1 with TRBJ2-7, with TRBD2 matching over 7 bases. The CDR3 is 14 amino acids. CDR1 SGHRS and CDR2 YFSETQ come from the germline V gene. Trimming cost V 0 bases and J 5 bases; bases outside gene matches: 5. The CDR3 is CASSLEGGSNEQYF. Here the CDR3 DNA reads TGCGCCAGCAGCTTGGAAGGCGGGAGCAACGAGCAGTACTTC.

Points on this clonotype: A much larger clonotype is one base distant, so this may be a read error. The CDR3 DNA reads as TGTGCCAGCAGCCAAGATTATGGCAGGGCGGATCAGCCCCAGCATTTT. It specifies CASSQDYGRADQPQHF. This rearrangement joins TRBV4-2 to TRBJ1-5, with D possibly being TRBD1 (5 bases). The CDR3 length is 16 residues. Between the trimmed V and J ends, which lost 0 bases and 5 bases, there was a span of 14 bases. The germline V gene has CDR1 LGHNA and CDR2 YNFKEQ.

The chain employs TRBV6-5 and TRBJ2-1; no firm D call. This CDR3 has 16 residues. The ends were cut back, 2 bases at V and 0 bases at J, with 11 bases in the middle. Germline CDR1 and CDR2: MNHEY and SVGAGI. The CDR3 reads CASSYIGSSSYNEQFF. The DNA of the CDR3 is TGTGCCAGCAGTTACATCGGGTCGAGCTCCTACAATGAGCAGTTCTTC.

To note about this clonotype: A read error is likely, as this CDR3 ends without the conserved phenylalanine or tryptophan. The CDR3 spells CDSSFGEPGANVLTL. As DNA, the CDR3 is TGTGACAGCAGTTTCGGGGAACCCGGGGCCAACGTCCTGACTCTC. The rearrangement joins TRBV12-3 or TRBV12-4 to TRBJ2-6; tentative D call: TRBD2 (5 bases). This CDR3 region has 15 residues.

The CDR3 region has the DNA TGTGCCAGCAGGAACCAAGCCGGGAACACTGAAGCTTTCTTT. Its translation: CASRNQAGNTEAFF. This chain joins TRBV6-4 and TRBJ1-1; D gene unclear. CDR1 MRHNA and CDR2 SNTAGT come from the germline V gene. The CDR3 is made up of 14 amino acids. V was trimmed by 6 bases and J by 1 base, leaving 12 bases between them.

A single count supports this clonotype. The J gene is TRBJ1-4, the V gene TRBV6-6; D possibly corresponds to TRBD1 (6 bases). V lost 5 bases and J lost 6, with 13 bases in between. The CDR3 spans 14 residues. Germline CDR1 and CDR2: MNHNY and SVGAGI (reference sequence). The chain's CDR3 is CASSNGGQHEKLFF. In DNA form, the CDR3 reads TGTGCCAGCAGTAATGGGGGACAACATGAAAAACTGTTTTTT.

Regarding this clonotype: At one of its ends the junction is not consistent with the germline gene, which may arise from a read error. DNA of the CDR3: TGTGCCAGCAGTGACAGGGCGTCCTACAATGGGCAGATCTTC. It specifies CASSDRASYNGQIF. This sequence joins TRBV6-1 and TRBJ2-1, with TRBD1 as a possible D gene (5 bases). The CDR3 consists of 14 residues. From germline, CDR1 is MNHNS and CDR2 SASEGT.

J is TRBJ2-7 and V is TRBV5-5, with 8 bases fitting TRBD2. V lost 2 bases and J lost 7; bases outside the gene matches: 8. Germline CDR1 and CDR2: SGHKS and YYEKEE (reference sequence). The CDR3 runs 14 residues. The CDR3 DNA reads as TGTGCCAGCAGCTTCGCGGGGGGCAGGGAGGAGCAGTACTTC. Translation: CASSFAGGREEQYF.

V usage is TRBV11-2 and J usage is TRBJ1-2; D might be TRBD1 (6 bases). The CDR3 contains 15 residues. Trimming shortened V by 7 bases and J by 10 bases, and 25 bases separated the two germline ends. CDR1 SGHAT and CDR2 FQNNGV come from the germline V gene. This CDR3 reads CASNLRRQDAGDYTF. The CDR3 DNA follows: TGTGCCAGCAACTTGAGGCGACAGGACGCGGGGGACTACACCTTC.

To note about this clonotype: A much larger clone lies a single base off, so this may be a read error. This chain connects TRBV29-1 to TRBJ1-5, with a possible D match to TRBD1 (6 bases). The CDR3 runs to 13 residues. Germline CDR1 and CDR2: SQVTM and ANQGSEA. CDR3: CSVVGQINRPQHF. The CDR3 DNA reads TGCAGCGTTGTCGGACAGATCAATCGGCCCCAGCATTTT.

This clonotype was seen repeatedly, ten times or more. This chain links TRBV6-2 or TRBV6-3 with TRBJ1-5, with unresolved D. Germline V gene data show CDR1 as MNHEY and CDR2 as SVGEGT. Trimming left V 2 bases short and J 4 bases short, with 3 bases between. The CDR3 runs 12 residues. CDR3 loop: CASSYKNQPQHF. The CDR3, as DNA: TGTGCCAGCAGTTACAAGAATCAGCCCCAGCATTTT.